These 19 T cell receptor beta chains were all obtained from the same sample, sequenced in a study of T-cell memory formation after mild COVID-19. TCRdb independently ran MiXCR on the 5' RACE reads; one entry per CDR3 protein. Counted here are tens of thousands of distinct CDR3 sequences, 9.5% to 15% occurring once; the ten biggest clones make up around two fifths. Sequencing used PBMCs or a T cell subset sorted from them (not recorded which). The receptor source for this set is a man aged 18 to 35 who had mild COVID-19 (a few samples of this study predate the infection). Cell type and time point are not known.

The J gene is TRBJ1-6, the V gene TRBV28; D is unresolved. V was cut by 9 bases and J by 5 bases, with 17 bases left in between. Germline CDR1 is MDHEN and CDR2 is SYDVKM. The length of the CDR3 is 15 residues. The CDR3 sequence is CASDLWGNHNSPLHF. CDR3 coding DNA: TGTGCCAGTGATCTTTGGGGAAACCATAATTCACCCCTCCACTTT.

This clonotype was found a few times. V usage is TRBV7-9 and J usage is TRBJ2-1, with D perhaps given as TRBD1 or TRBD2 (6 bases each). V lost 7 bases, J lost 7 bases, and 17 bases lay in between. This CDR3 spans 14 amino acids. The germline gives CDR1 SEHNR, CDR2 FQNEAQ (reference sequence). Here the CDR3 reads CASKPGEERNEQFF. The CDR3 region has the DNA TGTGCCAGCAAACCAGGGGAGGAGAGGAATGAGCAGTTCTTC.

The chain has TRBV4-1 and TRBJ2-1; D is possibly TRBD2 (5 bases). Trimming left V 0 bases short and J 4 bases short, with 13 bases between. CDR1 and CDR2 (germline): MGHRA, YSYEKL. This CDR3 comprises 16 residues. CDR3 bases: TGCGCCAGCAGCCAAGATCTGGCGGGTACTTACAATGAGCAGTTCTTC. The encoded protein is CASSQDLAGTYNEQFF.

The V and J genes are TRBV5-1 and TRBJ2-3; TRBD2 agrees at 11 bases. Trimming cost V 3 bases and J 6 bases; bases outside gene matches: 12. There are 17 residues in the CDR3. Germline CDR1 reads SGHRS; CDR2 reads YFSETQ. CDR3 protein: CASSSMPGLAVTDTQYF. The CDR3 DNA is TGCGCCAGCAGCTCGATGCCGGGACTAGCGGTGACGGATACGCAGTATTTT.

V and J are TRBV5-1 and TRBJ1-4; 8 bases are a match to TRBD1. CDR1 is SGHRS, CDR2 YFSETQ, per germline. This CDR3 has 15 amino acids. The V segment lost 5 bases and the J segment 3 bases; nucleotides outside the gene matches: 6. The CDR3 nucleotides read TGCGCCAGCAGAGGACAGGGAGTAGCTAATGAAAAACTGTTTTTT. Its translation: CASRGQGVANEKLFF. Together with reference TRBV5-1 and TRBJ1-4, the CDR3 gives the full variable domain: KAGVTQTPRYLIKTRGQQVTLSCSPISGHRSVSWYQQTPGQGLQFLFEYFSETQRNKGNFPGRFSGRQFSNSRSEMNVSTLELGDSALYLCASRGQGVANEKLFFGSGTQLSVL.

This chain uses TRBV19 with TRBJ1-2; D is uncertain. Deletions cut 6 bases from V and 8 bases from J, with 19 bases between. Germline V gene lookup returns CDR1 LNHDA and CDR2 SQIVND (reference sequence). CDR3 length: 14 amino acids. The CDR3 reads CASRWSQPERGYTF. The CDR3 bases are TGTGCCAGTAGATGGTCACAGCCAGAAAGAGGCTACACCTTC.

J is TRBJ2-7 and V is TRBV7-8; the D call may be TRBD1 or TRBD2 (6 bases each). CDR3 length: 16 residues. Trimming shortened V by 5 bases and J by 3 bases, and 20 bases separated the two germline ends. Germline loops: CDR1 SGHVS, CDR2 FQNEAQ. In nucleotides, the CDR3 is TGTGCCAGCAGCGCCGGGGGCCTCATGGCCCACTACGAGCAGTACTTC. Protein sequence: CASSAGGLMAHYEQYF. The full variable domain, in which reference TRBV7-8 and TRBJ2-7 provide the parts outside the CDR3, is GAGVSQSPRYKVAKRGQDVALRCDPISGHVSLFWYQQALGQGPEFLTYFQNEAQLDKSGLPSDRFFAERPEGSVSTLKIQRTQQEDSAVYLCASSAGGLMAHYEQYFGPGTRLTVT.

The chain recombines TRBV6-5 with TRBJ2-7; no clear D gene. Germline CDR1 reads MNHEY; CDR2 reads SVGAGI. Trimming shortened V by 2 bases and J by 5 bases, and 7 bases separated the two germline ends. This CDR3 has 12 residues. The CDR3, as DNA: TGTGCCAGCAGTTACCCTAGGCACGAGCAGTACTTC. This encodes CASSYPRHEQYF.

This clonotype was detected a few times. This chain uses TRBV5-1 with TRBJ1-1, with D hard to call. The V end was cut by 4 bases, the J end by 7 bases, with 14 bases between. The CDR3 has 13 residues. Germline V gives CDR1 SGHRS, CDR2 YFSETQ. In DNA form, the CDR3 reads TGCGCCAGCAGCCTGTCCGGGCGGCGTGAAGCTTTCTTT. This sequence encodes CASSLSGRREAFF.

The CDR3 protein is CATSRGTEINYGYTF. The CDR3 DNA is TGTGCCACCAGCAGAGGAACAGAGATTAACTATGGCTACACCTTC. The chain recombines TRBV15 with TRBJ1-2, with unresolved D. CDR1 is LNHNV, CDR2 YYDKDF, per germline (reference sequence). CDR3 length equals 15 residues. Trimming cost V 1 base and J 1 base, with 10 bases left between them.

This clonotype has more than one count but fewer than ten. The CDR3 DNA is TGTGCCAGCAGCTCGTTGGGGGGGACCCAAGAGACCCAGTACTTC. Its protein product is CASSSLGGTQETQYF. V and J are TRBV7-9 and TRBJ2-5, with TRBD2 matching 7 bases. Germline-derived CDR1 and CDR2 are SEHNR and FQNEAQ (reference sequence). CDR3 length: 15 residues. The V and J ends lost 4 bases and 1 base, in that order; junction bases with no gene match: 6.

The chain carries TRBV19 and TRBJ1-1; D unresolved. Trimming took 7 bases from V and 5 from J, leaving 8 bases between them. The CDR3 extends over 11 amino acids. Germline-derived CDR1 and CDR2 are LNHDA and SQIVND (reference sequence). CDR3 bases: TGTGCCAGTACGAGGCGTACTGAAGCTTTCTTT. It is translated as CASTRRTEAFF.

In its sample, this clonotype was seen a few times. The rearrangement uses TRBV7-8 and TRBJ2-7, with 7 bases lining up with TRBD1. V gave up 0 bases and J gave up 5 bases; unmatched junction bases: 13. Germline-derived CDR1 and CDR2 are SGHVS and FQNEAQ. This CDR3 comprises 17 residues. The CDR3 DNA reads TGTGCCAGCAGCTTAGCGAGCCAGGGGGTGAGGTATGACGAGCAGTACTTC. As protein: CASSLASQGVRYDEQYF.

The rearrangement uses TRBV12-3 or TRBV12-4 and TRBJ2-3, with 8 bases lining up with TRBD1. V shed 6 bases, J shed 3 bases, and the junction held 8 bases outside the gene matches. CDR3 size: 15 residues. For the CDR3, the DNA is TGTGCCAGCAGCTCCACAGGGGGAGGAACAGATACGCAGTATTTT. This translates into CASSSTGGGTDTQYF.

J is TRBJ2-1 and V is TRBV7-3; 8 bases line up with TRBD1. Per the germline V gene, CDR1 is SGHTA and CDR2 is FQGTGA. This CDR3 region has 16 residues. The V gene end was trimmed by 4 bases and the J gene end by 2 bases; junction bases not matched to a gene: 7. The CDR3 region has the DNA TGTGCCAGCAGCTCGCTTACAGGGGGTCCCTACAATGAGCAGTTCTTC. Translation gives CASSSLTGGPYNEQFF.

V and J are TRBV5-6 and TRBJ2-7; D is perhaps TRBD2 (6 bases). Trimming stripped 7 bases from V and 2 bases from J, with 13 bases between. In germline, CDR1 is SGHDT, CDR2 YYEEEE. The CDR3 is 13 amino acids. CDR3 coding DNA: TGTGCCAGCGGCGGGGTCGGGCCCTACGAGCAGTACTTC. Its protein is CASGGVGPYEQYF.

The CDR3 bases are TGTGCCAGCAGCTTAGAAGGTGCCAGCATGAACACTGAAGCTTTCTTT. Translating it yields CASSLEGASMNTEAFF. The rearrangement uses TRBV7-9 and TRBJ1-1; D is unresolved. Trimming left V 1 base short and J 0 bases short, with 12 bases between. The CDR3 contains 16 residues. Germline V lookup: CDR1 SEHNR, CDR2 FQNEAQ (reference sequence).

The chain employs TRBV15 and TRBJ2-1; D possibly corresponds to TRBD2 (6 bases). The CDR3 consists of 13 residues. Germline V gives CDR1 LNHNV, CDR2 YYDKDF (reference sequence). Trimming took off 5 bases at V and 7 bases at J, with 12 bases between the two ends. For the CDR3, the DNA is TGTGCCACCAGCGGGGACTGGGGAAATGAGCAGTTCTTC. This translates into CATSGDWGNEQFF. The full variable domain, its missing parts supplied by reference TRBV15 and TRBJ2-1, is DAMVIQNPRYQVTQFGKPVTLSCSQTLNHNVMYWYQQKSSQAPKLLFHYYDKDFNNEADTPDNFQSRRPNTSFCFLDIRSPGLGDTAMYLCATSGDWGNEQFFGPGTRLTVL.

The gene calls are TRBV2 and TRBJ2-3, with D perhaps matching TRBD1 or TRBD2 (5 bases each). This CDR3 is 15 amino acids long. Between the trimmed V and J ends, which lost 8 bases and 4 bases, there was a span of 19 bases. Per the germline V gene, CDR1 is SNHLY and CDR2 is FYNNEI. The CDR3 bases are TGTGCCAGCGGGGCAGCAGGGTCCGGGGCAGATACGCAGTATTTT. This translates into CASGAAGSGADTQYF.